These 27 T cell receptor beta chains came from one sample sequenced in a study of T cell responses to AZD1222 COVID-19 vaccine. Using immunoSEQ multiplex PCR, the repertoire was profiled, and TCRdb retains in-frame clones only, with some absent. The table lists roughly 100,000 clones, over 75% of them singletons. The sample consisted of peripheral blood, taken on day 0 of AZD1222 vaccination. These receptors came from an adult in good health.

The gene calls are TRBV5-4 and TRBJ2-1, with 14 bases that match TRBD2. J lost 6 bases, V lost 4 bases, and 9 bases had no gene match. CDR3 length equals 17 residues. Germline loops: CDR1 SGHNT, CDR2 YYREEE (reference sequence). The CDR3 DNA follows: TGTGCCAGCAGCGGGACTAGCGGGGGACAGGTTTTCAATGAGCAGTTCTTC. Protein sequence: CASSGTSGGQVFNEQFF.

The genes are TRBV5-1 and TRBJ2-3; no firm D call. The CDR3 loop spans 14 amino acids. Trimming shortened V by 5 bases and J by 3 bases, and 13 bases separated the two germline ends. Germline lookup yields CDR1 SGHRS and CDR2 YFSETQ. CDR3 DNA sequence: TGCGCCAGCAGTCCCGGCGGAGTGACAGATACGCAGTATTTT. Its protein product is CASSPGGVTDTQYF.

The chain employs TRBV6-1 and TRBJ2-7; D is unresolved. The CDR3 has 14 amino acids. The ends were cut back, 3 bases at V and 3 bases at J, with 12 bases in the middle. Germline CDR1 and CDR2: MNHNS and SASEGT. The CDR3 DNA follows: TGTGCCAGCAGTGAGGGCCCGAAGGGCTACGAGCAGTACTTC. It is translated as CASSEGPKGYEQYF.

This clone was seen a handful of times. The chain is built from TRBV6-2 or TRBV6-3 and TRBJ1-5, with D possibly being TRBD1 (6 bases). CDR3 length: 14 amino acids. Germline loops: CDR1 MNHEY, CDR2 SVGEGT. Deletions cut 0 bases from V and 5 bases from J, with 8 bases between. Written as DNA, the CDR3 is TGTGCCAGCAGTTACTCGGACAGCTATCAGCCCCAGCATTTT. This translates into CASSYSDSYQPQHF.

V and J are TRBV12-5 and TRBJ1-2, with D unclear. Trimming left V 0 bases short and J 7 bases short, with 6 bases between. Germline V gene data show CDR1 as LGHNT and CDR2 as FRNRAP. This CDR3 comprises 12 residues. The CDR3 nucleotides are TGTGCTAGTGGTTTGGTAACGGGTGGCTACACCTTC. It codes for CASGLVTGGYTF.

J is TRBJ2-3 and V is TRBV19; 7 bases line up with TRBD1. Trimming removed 4 bases from V and 2 bases from J; junction bases left unmatched: 3. Germline V gives CDR1 LNHDA, CDR2 SQIVND (reference sequence). The CDR3 is 14 residues long. The CDR3: CASSKGQDTDTQYF. The CDR3 DNA follows: TGTGCCAGTAGTAAAGGACAGGACACAGATACGCAGTATTTT.

V usage is TRBV3-1 (or the pseudogene TRBV3-2) and J usage is TRBJ1-3; tentative D call: TRBD1 (6 bases). V was cut by 0 bases and J by 3 bases, with 9 bases left in between. Per germline, CDR1 LGHDT and CDR2 YNNKEL (reference sequence). The CDR3 consists of 15 residues. The CDR3 loop reads CASSQDRQDGNTIYF. Written as DNA, the CDR3 is TGTGCCAGCAGCCAAGATAGACAGGATGGAAACACCATATATTTT.

The CDR3 spells CASSLAEAGVLNEQFF. CDR3 coding DNA: TGCGCCAGCAGCTTGGCCGAGGCGGGAGTGCTCAATGAGCAGTTCTTC. The rearrangement links TRBV5-1 to TRBJ2-1; 7 bases fit TRBD2. The CDR3 contains 16 residues. The V segment lost 0 bases and the J segment 6 bases; nucleotides outside the gene matches: 9. Germline V lookup: CDR1 SGHRS, CDR2 YFSETQ.

The rearrangement uses TRBV7-9 and TRBJ1-5; D unclear. The V and J ends lost 1 base and 7 bases respectively, with 14 bases between them. CDR3 length: 15 amino acids. CDR1 is SEHNR and CDR2 is FQNEAQ in the germline V gene (reference sequence). CDR3 region: CASSLEGRGRQPQHF. DNA for the CDR3: TGTGCCAGCAGCTTAGAAGGTCGTGGACGACAGCCCCAGCATTTT.

The chain links TRBV7-6 to TRBJ2-5; D may be TRBD2 (5 bases). This CDR3 spans 16 amino acids. Trimming took 5 bases from V and 5 from J, leaving 21 bases between them. CDR1 is SGHVS, CDR2 FNYEAQ, per germline. CDR3 bases: TGTGCCAGCAGCGGCATATGGTCAGAGGGAAGGGAGACCCAGTACTTC. Its protein product is CASSGIWSEGRETQYF.

V is TRBV24-1 and J is TRBJ2-1; 11 nucleotides line up with TRBD2. Germline assignment: CDR1 KGHDR and CDR2 SFDVKD. CDR3 length equals 17 residues. V lost 7 bases to trimming and J lost 4 bases; unmatched junction nucleotides: 11. CDR3 sequence: CATRDSQGLAEYNEQFF. In DNA, the CDR3 is TGTGCCACCAGGGACAGTCAGGGACTAGCGGAATACAATGAGCAGTTCTTC.

The chain uses TRBV3-1 (or the pseudogene TRBV3-2) and TRBJ2-1; the D gene is possibly TRBD2 (5 bases). This CDR3 is 16 amino acids long. V was trimmed by 4 bases and J by 2 bases, leaving 15 bases between them. Germline CDR1 reads LGHDT; CDR2 reads YNNKEL (reference sequence). The CDR3 loop reads CASSPGVGGTYNEQFF. CDR3 sequence (DNA): TGTGCCAGCAGCCCCGGGGTTGGCGGAACCTACAATGAGCAGTTCTTC.

This clone was observed once. In nucleotides, the CDR3 is TGCGCCAGCAGCGGCGTGGGAGTTGCAGGCTCCTACAATGAGCAGTTCTTC. Translated: CASSGVGVAGSYNEQFF. The chain couples TRBV5-1 to TRBJ2-1; TRBD2 is a possible D gene (5 bases). V dropped 4 bases and J dropped 0 bases, with 17 bases sitting between them. CDR1 and CDR2 (germline): SGHRS, YFSETQ. The CDR3 loop spans 17 amino acids.

J is TRBJ2-5 and V is TRBV19; either TRBD1 or TRBD2 may fit D (5 bases each). The V and J ends lost 5 bases and 1 base respectively, with 11 bases between them. CDR1 is LNHDA, CDR2 SQIVND, per germline (reference sequence). This CDR3 has 14 amino acids. DNA for the CDR3: TGTGCCAGTAGTTTGGGACCGAGCCAAGAGACCCAGTACTTC. It yields the protein CASSLGPSQETQYF.

V gene TRBV5-4 combines with J gene TRBJ1-6; the match to TRBD1 covers 8 bases. Germline CDR1 and CDR2: SGHNT and YYREEE (reference sequence). The trim removed 3 bases at V and 7 bases at J, leaving 6 bases unmatched. The CDR3 totals 15 residues. The CDR3 nucleotides are TGTGCCAGCAGCTCTGGGACAGGTCAGAATTCACCCCTCCACTTT. Translation gives CASSSGTGQNSPLHF.

The chain links TRBV13 to TRBJ2-2; TRBD1 matches at 8 bases. The length of the CDR3 is 15 residues. V gave up 6 bases and J gave up 5 bases; unmatched junction bases: 8. CDR1 is PRHDT and CDR2 is FYEKMQ in the germline V gene (reference sequence). The CDR3 loop is CASRGQGFETGELFF. The CDR3 nucleotides are TGTGCCAGCAGAGGACAGGGATTCGAGACCGGGGAGCTGTTTTTT. Combining the CDR3 with reference TRBV13 and TRBJ2-2 gives the whole variable domain AAGVIQSPRHLIKEKRETATLKCYPIPRHDTVYWYQQGPGQDPQFLISFYEKMQSDKGSIPDRFSAQQFSDYHSELNMSSLELGDSALYFCASRGQGFETGELFFGEGSRLTVL.

The rearrangement links TRBV5-1 to TRBJ1-1; the D is unclear. Germline V lookup: CDR1 SGHRS, CDR2 YFSETQ. Trimming shortened V by 2 bases and J by 5 bases, and 16 bases separated the two germline ends. This CDR3 contains 15 residues. The CDR3 bases are TGCGCCAGCAGCTTTGCCAGCGCCTTGGGGACTGAAGCTTTCTTT. It codes for CASSFASALGTEAFF.

The chain links TRBV7-2 to TRBJ1-1; a weak D match, TRBD1 (5 bases). The CDR3 is 15 amino acids. CDR1 SGHTA and CDR2 FQGNSA come from the germline V gene. The V gene lost 0 bases and the J gene lost 6 bases, with 14 bases spanning the gap. CDR3 residues: CASSLAGGGIPEAFF. As DNA, the CDR3 is TGTGCCAGCAGCTTAGCGGGCGGGGGGATCCCTGAAGCTTTCTTT.

The chain is built from TRBV19 and TRBJ2-7, with TRBD1 identical over 9 bases. CDR3 length: 14 amino acids. V was pared by 6 bases and J by 5 bases, with 8 bases of the junction left unmatched. The V gene's germline CDR1 is LNHDA and CDR2 SQIVND (reference sequence). CDR3 in amino acids: CASSWTGAVNEQYF. The CDR3 DNA reads as TGTGCCAGTAGCTGGACAGGGGCAGTCAACGAGCAGTACTTC.

The chain has TRBV6-5 and TRBJ1-2; no clear D. Germline lookup yields CDR1 MNHEY and CDR2 SVGAGI. The V gene lost 7 bases and the J gene lost 0 bases, with 12 bases spanning the gap. This CDR3 is 14 amino acids long. The CDR3 DNA reads TGTGCCAGCAAAAGATACTCACCTAACTATGGCTACACCTTC. This codes for CASKRYSPNYGYTF.

J is TRBJ1-5 and V is TRBV4-2; D remains unclear. In germline, CDR1 is LGHNA, CDR2 YNFKEQ. This CDR3 region has 13 residues. Trimming took off 0 bases at V and 6 bases at J, with 6 bases between the two ends. For the CDR3, the DNA is TGTGCCAGCAGCCAAGAGATTCGTCAGCCCCAGCATTTT. This gives the protein CASSQEIRQPQHF.

The chain combines TRBV28 with TRBJ1-2; 8 bases fit TRBD1. Trimming took 8 bases from V and 4 from J; bases not matched to a gene: 9. Germline lookup yields CDR1 MDHEN and CDR2 SYDVKM. This CDR3 contains 14 residues. The CDR3: CASSTGAGGYGYTF. The CDR3 nucleotides are TGTGCCAGCTCGACAGGGGCGGGTGGCTATGGCTACACCTTC.

This rearrangement joins TRBV4-2 to TRBJ1-2; no definite D call. The CDR3 is made up of 13 amino acids. Trimming took off 0 bases at V and 3 bases at J, with 5 bases between the two ends. Germline assignment: CDR1 LGHNA and CDR2 YNFKEQ. The CDR3 spells CASSQDGDYGYTF. The CDR3 nucleotides are TGTGCCAGCAGCCAAGATGGTGACTATGGCTACACCTTC.

This chain links TRBV12-3 or TRBV12-4 with TRBJ1-2, with D perhaps matching TRBD1 (5 bases). The CDR3 runs 13 residues. V was cut by 1 base and J by 2 bases, with 5 bases left in between. The CDR3 sequence: CASSLGQNYGYTF. CDR3 DNA: TGTGCCAGCAGTTTAGGACAGAACTATGGCTACACCTTC.

This chain links TRBV11-2 with TRBJ2-2; the match to TRBD1 covers 9 bases. Germline V CDR1 and CDR2: SGHAT, FQNNGV. V lost 5 bases and J lost 0; bases outside the gene matches: 1. The CDR3 runs to 15 residues. The CDR3 protein is CASSRTGANTGELFF. The CDR3, as DNA: TGTGCCAGCAGCCGGACAGGGGCGAACACCGGGGAGCTGTTTTTT. The full variable domain, completed using reference TRBV11-2 and TRBJ2-2, is EAGVAQSPRYKIIEKRQSVAFWCNPISGHATLYWYQQILGQGPKLLIQFQNNGVVDDSQLPKDRFSAERLKGVDSTLKIQPAKLEDSAVYLCASSRTGANTGELFFGEGSRLTVL.

The V and J genes are TRBV6-1 and TRBJ1-6; TRBD1 agrees at 7 bases. The germline gives CDR1 MNHNS, CDR2 SASEGT. This CDR3 comprises 16 residues. The trim removed 2 bases at V and 7 bases at J, leaving 8 bases unmatched. CDR3 sequence reads: CASSETSGTANSPLHF. CDR3 in DNA: TGTGCCAGCAGTGAAACGTCCGGGACAGCAAATTCACCCCTCCACTTT.

As DNA, the CDR3 is TGCGCCAGCATGAAAGAAGGGGGCGGTGATGGCTACACCTTC. Residues: CASMKEGGGDGYTF. The V call is TRBV5-1, the J call TRBJ1-2; TRBD1 agrees at 7 bases. The CDR3 sequence is 14 residues long. V shed 6 bases and J 6 bases; nucleotides not matched to a gene: 11. The germline V gene has CDR1 SGHRS and CDR2 YFSETQ.